This T cell receptor (beta chain) emerged from a study of blood T cell repertoires in COVID-19 (dated by TCRdb to about 2020). General notes on the study: Collaborator samples came from the United States, Italy and Spain and covered acute and convalescent phases of COVID-19. The prospective study material was composed of cDNA or gDNA derived from T cells, B-cell-depleted T cells, or PBMCs. Subjects who had been exposed to COVID-19, were actively infected with it, or had recovered from it provided the deeply sampled blood TCRbeta repertoires that made up the dataset. The repertoires were released in a freely available public database intended as a resource for research on the immune response to SARS-CoV-2. Samples were obtained from the ongoing ImmuneRACE study (first 160 participants) and from 1,254 subjects provided by 6 global collaborators. A de-identified subject ID, COVID-19 status, age in years and sex were almost always included in the sample metadata. HLA class I and class II types, where available, came from metadata supplied by the sample provider rather than from assay-based typing.

TCRbeta CDR3 regions were amplified from genomic DNA by means of the immunoSEQ Assay, a bias-controlled multiplex PCR. For the original study's pipeline: Within the assay, amplification of reference gene primers was used to estimate how many nucleated cells each sample contained. To quantify the absolute abundance of each unique TCRbeta CDR3 rearrangement, sequence reads were collapsed and filtered. For each sample, productive Simpson clonality was calculated as the square root of Simpson's diversity index across productive rearrangements. The table comes from immuneACCESS by way of TCRdb, which keeps in-frame sequences with V and J called. Part of the clones is missing from these tables; in studies checked, under half for an unresolved V gene and the rest for unknown reasons. The V and J calls and clone size come from that table; D and trimming were worked out from the DNA. This sample comprises some 270,000 clones, approximately 89% of them detected only once. Together, the top ten hold approximately 2.9% of the sample.

To note about this clone: The antigen this receptor binds is unknown. Per-base quality was not reported, and no clone a single base away is much larger than it.

Study-wide findings and limitations: Clinical and demographic metadata were provided uncurated, with the amount varying by source and participant.

Including the terminal cysteine and phenylalanine, the CDR3 comprises 14 residues. Only the CDR3 part of the read is kept: 42 bases, read in frame from the first base. The CDR1 and CDR2 encoded by the germline V gene (reference sequence) are LNHDA and SQIVND. The junction shows trimming of 9 bases on V and 2 bases on J, and the gene matches do not reach 6 bases of it. In the prospective study, participants were about 18 to 100 years old, resided in about two dozen geographic areas of the United States, and were enrolled through a virtual design. In the prospective study, participants were assigned to cohorts based on the clinical history participants reported in a screening survey and a study questionnaire. A participant counted as exposed if, within 2 weeks of entering the study, that participant had been in contact with someone who had a PCR-confirmed or clinician-diagnosed COVID-19 case. Mobile phlebotomists in the prospective study collected whole blood, serum and a nasopharyngeal or oropharyngeal swab from every participant. Prospective study participants could optionally give additional blood draws and questionnaires over a 2-month period. Before DNA extraction, blood samples from the prospective study were shipped at room temperature or frozen.

This chain is built from TRBV19 and TRBJ2-7; 11 central nucleotides agree with TRBD2. The specimen sequenced was PBMCs or T cells enriched from blood (not recorded which). The receptor was derived from a middle-aged man who had been exposed to COVID-19. For the CDR3, the sequence is CASRPGLAAYEQYF. The sequenced DNA: TGTGCCAGCCGGCCGGGACTAGCGGCCTACGAGCAGTACTTC. The full variable domain, completed from the reference TRBV19 and TRBJ2-7 proteins outside the CDR3, reads DGGITQSPKYLFRKEGQNVTLSCEQNLNHDAMYWYRQDPGQGLRLIYYSQIVNDFQKGDIAEGYSVSREKKESFPLTVTSAQKNPTAFYLCASRPGLAAYEQYFGPGTRLTVT.